Below, 9 T cell receptor beta chains from the same sample are listed, as sequenced in a study of blood T cells in healthy people across ages. For the second PCR, which ran for 7 to 11 cycles, a sample-barcoded 5' primer and a J-beta primer mix were used. A single record per CDR3 protein comes from TCRdb applying MiXCR to the 5' RACE reads. The sample has 700,000 or so distinct CDR3 sequences; about a fifth are singletons. The sequenced sample was blood. The receptor set was obtained from a man between 65 and 85 years old in good health.

As regards this clonotype: A clone one base away is much larger, so this may be a read error. The genes are TRBV29-1 and TRBJ2-5; 14 bases are a match to TRBD2. The DNA end is a closer match to TRBJ2-1, so the J assignment may be wrong. Germline V gives CDR1 SQVTM, CDR2 ANQGSEA. The CDR3 contains 13 residues. The CDR3 DNA follows: TGCAGCGCTAGACTAGCGGGAGGGGGTGGGCAGTTCTTC. Amino acids: CSARLAGGGGQFF.

The chain has TRBV29-1 and TRBJ1-1, with D possibly TRBD1 on 5 matching bases. The germline V and J ends were trimmed by 8 bases and 1 base, with 14 bases remaining between them. In germline, CDR1 is SQVTM, CDR2 ANQGSEA. This CDR3 has 13 residues. The DNA for the CDR3 is TGCAGCATAACGGGGGAAAAGAACACTGAAGCTTTCTTT. It translates to CSITGEKNTEAFF. The variable domain in full, with the rest retrieved from reference TRBV29-1 and TRBJ1-1, is SAVISQKPSRDICQRGTSLTIQCQVDSQVTMMFWYRQQPGQSLTLIATANQGSEATYESGFVIDKFPISRPNLTFSTLTVSNMSPEDSSIYLCSITGEKNTEAFFGQGTRLTVV.

This clonotype was counted between two and nine times. The rearrangement links TRBV12-3 or TRBV12-4 to TRBJ2-1; D not resolved. Trimming left V 5 bases short and J 0 bases short, with 11 bases between. CDR3 size: 15 residues. CDR3 coding DNA: TGTGCCAGCAGTCCCGCGGTAGGCTCCTACAATGAGCAGTTCTTC. It translates to CASSPAVGSYNEQFF.

This clonotype was recorded a few times. The chain carries TRBV29-1 and TRBJ2-7; D is possibly TRBD1 (6 bases). The V end was cut by 1 base, the J end by 7 bases, with 14 bases between. Germline CDR1 and CDR2: SQVTM and ANQGSEA. The CDR3 loop spans 13 amino acids. The CDR3 loop is CSVEVVITGEQYF. The CDR3, as DNA: TGCAGCGTTGAAGTGGTAATAACAGGGGAGCAGTACTTC.

On this clonotype: Compared with germline, one end of the junction differs, possibly owing to a read error. V usage is TRBV5-6 and J usage is TRBJ1-3; no clear D gene. CDR1 is SGHDT and CDR2 is YYEEEE in the germline V gene. CDR3 length: 17 residues. The CDR3 region has the DNA TGTGCCAGCAGCTTGTCTCTACGGGCGATCTCTGGAAACGCCATATATTTT. Its translation is CASSLSLRAISGNAIYF.

This clonotype was counted between two and nine times. This sequence joins TRBV4-1 and TRBJ1-3; no reliable D call. V was cut by 0 bases and J by 5 bases, with 8 bases left in between. Per the germline V gene, CDR1 is MGHRA and CDR2 is YSYEKL. The CDR3 loop spans 14 amino acids. As DNA, the CDR3 is TGCGCCAGCAGCCAAGAACATCCAAGAAACACCATATATTTT. Protein product: CASSQEHPRNTIYF.

This clonotype was detected only a few times. The chain couples TRBV7-2 to TRBJ2-5; 12 positions match TRBD2. V was clipped by 5 bases and J by 4 bases; unmatched bases: 11. The germline V gene encodes CDR1 SGHTA and CDR2 FQGNSA. CDR3 length equals 17 residues. The chain's CDR3 is CASSLRRLAGVGETQYF. CDR3 sequence (DNA): TGTGCCAGCAGCCTAAGGAGACTAGCGGGAGTAGGAGAGACCCAGTACTTC.

This clonotype was picked up a small number of times. V gene TRBV20-1 combines with J gene TRBJ2-1, with 9 bases lining up with TRBD2. Germline CDR1 DFQATT, CDR2 SNEGSKA (reference sequence). The CDR3 contains 14 residues. The V and J ends lost 5 bases and 4 bases, in that order; junction bases with no gene match: 6. The CDR3 here is CSARYLAGYNEQFF. The CDR3, as DNA: TGCAGTGCTCGCTACCTAGCGGGGTACAATGAGCAGTTCTTC.

This clonotype was detected only a few times. In nucleotides, the CDR3 is TGTGCCAGCAGCTACGGAGCAGTAATAGAGACCCAGTACTTC. Translating gives CASSYGAVIETQYF. The J gene is TRBJ2-5, the V gene TRBV7-9; D is undetermined. Looked up from germline, CDR1 is SEHNR and CDR2 is FQNEAQ (reference sequence). Trimming removed 4 bases from V and 4 bases from J, with 13 bases in between. CDR3 length: 14 amino acids.